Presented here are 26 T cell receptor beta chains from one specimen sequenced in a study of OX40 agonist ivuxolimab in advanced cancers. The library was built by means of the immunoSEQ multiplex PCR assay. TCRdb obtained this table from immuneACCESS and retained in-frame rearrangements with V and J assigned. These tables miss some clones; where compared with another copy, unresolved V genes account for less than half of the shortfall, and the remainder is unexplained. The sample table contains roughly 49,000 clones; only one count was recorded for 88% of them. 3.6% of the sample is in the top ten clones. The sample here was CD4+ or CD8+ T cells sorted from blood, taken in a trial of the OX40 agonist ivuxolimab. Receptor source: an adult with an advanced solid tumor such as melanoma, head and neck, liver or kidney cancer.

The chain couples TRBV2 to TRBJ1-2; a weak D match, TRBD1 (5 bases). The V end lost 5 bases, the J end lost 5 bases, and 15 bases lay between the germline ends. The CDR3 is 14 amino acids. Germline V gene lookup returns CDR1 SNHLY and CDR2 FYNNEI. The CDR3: CASSTRQPRYGYTF. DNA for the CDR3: TGTGCCAGCAGTACCCGACAGCCTAGGTATGGCTACACCTTC. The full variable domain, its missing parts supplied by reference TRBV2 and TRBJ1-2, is EPEVTQTPSHQVTQMGQEVILRCVPISNHLYFYWYRQILGQKVEFLVSFYNNEISEKSEIFDDQFSVERPDGSNFTLKIRSTKLEDSAMYFCASSTRQPRYGYTFGSGTRLTVV.

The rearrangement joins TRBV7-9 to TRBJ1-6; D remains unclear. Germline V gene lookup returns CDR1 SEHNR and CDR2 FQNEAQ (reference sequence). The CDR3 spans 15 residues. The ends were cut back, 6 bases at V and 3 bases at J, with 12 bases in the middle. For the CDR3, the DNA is TGTGCCAGCAGTGACCCCGGGATCTATAATTCACCCCTCCACTTT. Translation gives CASSDPGIYNSPLHF. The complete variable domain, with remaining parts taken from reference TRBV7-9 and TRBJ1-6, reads DTGVSQNPRHKITKRGQNVTFRCDPISEHNRLYWYRQTLGQGPEFLTYFQNEAQLEKSRLLSDRFSAERPKGSFSTLEIQRTEQGDSAMYLCASSDPGIYNSPLHFGNGTRLTVT.

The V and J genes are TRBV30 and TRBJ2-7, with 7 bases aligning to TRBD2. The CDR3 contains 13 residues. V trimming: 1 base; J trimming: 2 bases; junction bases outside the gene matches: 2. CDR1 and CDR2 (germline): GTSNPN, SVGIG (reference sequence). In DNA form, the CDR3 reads TGTGCCTGGAGTGGGGGGGGGACCTACGAGCAGTACTTC. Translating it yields CAWSGGGTYEQYF.

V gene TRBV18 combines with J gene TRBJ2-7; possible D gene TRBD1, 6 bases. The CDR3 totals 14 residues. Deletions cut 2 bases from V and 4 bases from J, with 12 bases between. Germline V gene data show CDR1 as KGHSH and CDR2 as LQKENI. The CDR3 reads CASSPIRGSYEQYF. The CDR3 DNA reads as TGTGCCAGCTCACCAATAAGGGGGTCGTACGAGCAGTACTTC.

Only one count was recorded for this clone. CDR3 sequence reads: CASSRSGSSYNEQFF. In DNA form, the CDR3 reads TGTGCCAGCAGCCGGAGCGGGAGCTCCTACAATGAGCAGTTCTTC. J is TRBJ2-1 and V is TRBV5-4; 8 positions agree with TRBD2. The CDR3 spans 15 residues. Germline V gene data show CDR1 as SGHNT and CDR2 as YYREEE (reference sequence). The V gene end was trimmed by 4 bases and the J gene end by 0 bases; junction bases not matched to a gene: 3.

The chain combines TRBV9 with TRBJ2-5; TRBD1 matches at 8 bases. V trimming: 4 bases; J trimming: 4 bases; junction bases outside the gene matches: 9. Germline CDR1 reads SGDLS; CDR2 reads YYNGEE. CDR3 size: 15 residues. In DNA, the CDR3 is TGTGCCAGCAGCTCCAATTCAGGGGGCGGAGAGACCCAGTACTTC. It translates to CASSSNSGGGETQYF.

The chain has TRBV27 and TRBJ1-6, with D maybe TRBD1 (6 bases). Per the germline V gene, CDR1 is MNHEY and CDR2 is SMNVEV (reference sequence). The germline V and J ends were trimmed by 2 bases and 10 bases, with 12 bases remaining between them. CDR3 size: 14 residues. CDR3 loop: CASSLQGIKSPLHF. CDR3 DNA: TGTGCCAGCAGTTTACAGGGGATTAAGTCACCCCTCCACTTT.

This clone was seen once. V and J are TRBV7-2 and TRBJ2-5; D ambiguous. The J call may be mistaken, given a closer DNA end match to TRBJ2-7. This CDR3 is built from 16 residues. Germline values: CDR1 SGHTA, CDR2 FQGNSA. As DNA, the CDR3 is TGTGCCAGCAGCTTAGAGTCCGCAGGAAGCTCCTACGAGCAGTACTTC. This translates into CASSLESAGSSYEQYF.

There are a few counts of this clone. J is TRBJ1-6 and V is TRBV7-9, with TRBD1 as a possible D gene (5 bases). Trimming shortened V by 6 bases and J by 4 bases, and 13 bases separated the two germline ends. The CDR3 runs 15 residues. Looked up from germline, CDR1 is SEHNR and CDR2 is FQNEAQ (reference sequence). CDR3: CASRGTHRYNSPLHF. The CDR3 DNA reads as TGTGCCAGCAGAGGGACCCACCGTTATAATTCACCCCTCCACTTT.

The CDR3 sequence is CASGPGGYEQYF. As DNA, the CDR3 is TGTGCTAGTGGACCGGGGGGCTACGAGCAGTACTTC. This chain joins TRBV12-5 and TRBJ2-5; 7 nucleotides match TRBD2. Judging by the DNA end, TRBJ2-7 fits better; the J call may be wrong. This CDR3 contains 12 residues. Germline V lookup: CDR1 LGHNT, CDR2 FRNRAP.

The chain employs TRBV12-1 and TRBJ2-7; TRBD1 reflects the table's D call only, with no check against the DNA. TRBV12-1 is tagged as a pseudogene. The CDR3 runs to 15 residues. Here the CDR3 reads CASSFARQGAHEQYF. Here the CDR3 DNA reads TGTGCCAGCAGCTTTGCGAGGCAGGGGGCCCACGAGCAGTACTTC.

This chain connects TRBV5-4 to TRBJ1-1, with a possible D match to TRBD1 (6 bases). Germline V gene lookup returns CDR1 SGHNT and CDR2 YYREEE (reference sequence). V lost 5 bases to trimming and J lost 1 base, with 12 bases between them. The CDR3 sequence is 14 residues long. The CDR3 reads CASRATGKNTEAFF. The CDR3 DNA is TGTGCCAGCAGGGCTACAGGGAAGAACACTGAAGCTTTCTTT.

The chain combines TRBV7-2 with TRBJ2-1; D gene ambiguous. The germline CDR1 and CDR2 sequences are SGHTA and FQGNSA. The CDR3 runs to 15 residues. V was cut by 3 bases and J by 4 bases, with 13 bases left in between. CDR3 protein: CASSFSLGVYNEQFF. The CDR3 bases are TGTGCCAGCAGCTTCTCCCTCGGCGTATACAATGAGCAGTTCTTC.

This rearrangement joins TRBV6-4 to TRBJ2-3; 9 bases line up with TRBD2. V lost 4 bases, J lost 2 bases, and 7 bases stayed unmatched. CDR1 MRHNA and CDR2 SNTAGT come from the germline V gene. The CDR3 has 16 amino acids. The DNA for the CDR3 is TGTGCCAGCAGTGTCTCGAGCGGGGGGATCACAGATACGCAGTATTTT. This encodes CASSVSSGGITDTQYF.

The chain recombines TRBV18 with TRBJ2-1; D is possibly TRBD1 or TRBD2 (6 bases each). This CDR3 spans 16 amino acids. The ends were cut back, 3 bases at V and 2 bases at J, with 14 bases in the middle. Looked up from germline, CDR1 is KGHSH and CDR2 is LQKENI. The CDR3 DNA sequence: TGTGCCAGCTCACCGGGTGGGGGGCGAGCCTACAATGAGCAGTTCTTC. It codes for CASSPGGGRAYNEQFF.

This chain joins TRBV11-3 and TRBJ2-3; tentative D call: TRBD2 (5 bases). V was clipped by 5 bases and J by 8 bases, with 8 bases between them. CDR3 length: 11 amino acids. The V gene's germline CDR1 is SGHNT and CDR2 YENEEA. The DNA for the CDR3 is TGTGCCAGCAGCCCGGGAACTACGCAGTATTTT. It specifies CASSPGTTQYF.

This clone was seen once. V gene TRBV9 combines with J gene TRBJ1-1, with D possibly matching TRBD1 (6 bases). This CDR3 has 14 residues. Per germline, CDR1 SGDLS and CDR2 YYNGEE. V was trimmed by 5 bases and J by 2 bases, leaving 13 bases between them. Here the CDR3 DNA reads TGTGCCAGCAGACCCAGGGGAGAAAACACTGAAGCTTTCTTT. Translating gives CASRPRGENTEAFF.

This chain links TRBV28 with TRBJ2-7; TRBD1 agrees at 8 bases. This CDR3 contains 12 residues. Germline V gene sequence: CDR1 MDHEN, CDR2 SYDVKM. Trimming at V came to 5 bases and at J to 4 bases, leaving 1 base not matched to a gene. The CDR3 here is CASSGTGYEQYF. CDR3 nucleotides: TGTGCCAGCAGTGGGACAGGATACGAGCAGTACTTC.

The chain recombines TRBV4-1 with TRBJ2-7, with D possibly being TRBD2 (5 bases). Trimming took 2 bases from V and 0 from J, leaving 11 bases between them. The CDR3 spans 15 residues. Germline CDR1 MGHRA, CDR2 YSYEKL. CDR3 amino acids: CASSQSGRSSYEQYF. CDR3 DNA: TGCGCCAGCAGCCAAAGCGGACGAAGCTCCTACGAGCAGTACTTC.

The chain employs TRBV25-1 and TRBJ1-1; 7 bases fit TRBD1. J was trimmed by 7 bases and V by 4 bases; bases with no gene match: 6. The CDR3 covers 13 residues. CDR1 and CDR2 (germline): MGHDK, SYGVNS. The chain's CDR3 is CASSGLRTGEAFF. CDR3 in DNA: TGTGCCAGCAGTGGTCTACGGACAGGTGAAGCTTTCTTT.

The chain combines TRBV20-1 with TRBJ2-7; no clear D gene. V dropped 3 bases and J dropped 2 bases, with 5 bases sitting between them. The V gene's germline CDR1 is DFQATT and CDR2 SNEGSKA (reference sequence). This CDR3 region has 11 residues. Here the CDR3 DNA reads TGCAGTGCTAGCCTAACCTACGAGCAGTACTTC. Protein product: CSASLTYEQYF.

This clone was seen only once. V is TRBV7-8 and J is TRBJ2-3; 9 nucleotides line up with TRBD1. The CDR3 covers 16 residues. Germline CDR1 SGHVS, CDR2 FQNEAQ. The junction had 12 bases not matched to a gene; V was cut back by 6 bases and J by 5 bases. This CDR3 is CASRTRGTGWVDTQYF. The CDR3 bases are TGTGCCAGCAGGACTAGGGGGACAGGGTGGGTAGATACGCAGTATTTT.

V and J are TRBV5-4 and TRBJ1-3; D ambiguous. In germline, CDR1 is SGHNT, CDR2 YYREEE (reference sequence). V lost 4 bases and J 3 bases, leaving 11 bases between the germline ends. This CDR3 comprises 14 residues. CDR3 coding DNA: TGTGCCAGCAGCCCCACTGGCAGTGGAAACACCATATATTTT. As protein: CASSPTGSGNTIYF.

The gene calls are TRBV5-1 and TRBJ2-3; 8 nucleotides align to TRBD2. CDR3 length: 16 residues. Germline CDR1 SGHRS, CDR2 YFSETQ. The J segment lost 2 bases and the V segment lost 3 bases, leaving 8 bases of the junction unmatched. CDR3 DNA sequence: TGCGCCAGCAGCTCCCCGGGGGGGCAGATCACAGATACGCAGTATTTT. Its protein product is CASSSPGGQITDTQYF.

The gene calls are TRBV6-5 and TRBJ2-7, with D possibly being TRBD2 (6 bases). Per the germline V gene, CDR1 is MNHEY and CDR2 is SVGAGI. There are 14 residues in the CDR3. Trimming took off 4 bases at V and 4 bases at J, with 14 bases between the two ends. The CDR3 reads CASSSPGLGYEQYF. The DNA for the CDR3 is TGTGCCAGCAGTTCTCCGGGACTCGGGTACGAGCAGTACTTC.

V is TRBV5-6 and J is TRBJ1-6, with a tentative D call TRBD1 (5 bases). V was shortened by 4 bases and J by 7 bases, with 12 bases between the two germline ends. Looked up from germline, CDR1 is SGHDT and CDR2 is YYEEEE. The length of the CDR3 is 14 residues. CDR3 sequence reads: CASSTGQGNSPLHF. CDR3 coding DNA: TGTGCCAGCAGCACCGGACAAGGAAATTCACCCCTCCACTTT.